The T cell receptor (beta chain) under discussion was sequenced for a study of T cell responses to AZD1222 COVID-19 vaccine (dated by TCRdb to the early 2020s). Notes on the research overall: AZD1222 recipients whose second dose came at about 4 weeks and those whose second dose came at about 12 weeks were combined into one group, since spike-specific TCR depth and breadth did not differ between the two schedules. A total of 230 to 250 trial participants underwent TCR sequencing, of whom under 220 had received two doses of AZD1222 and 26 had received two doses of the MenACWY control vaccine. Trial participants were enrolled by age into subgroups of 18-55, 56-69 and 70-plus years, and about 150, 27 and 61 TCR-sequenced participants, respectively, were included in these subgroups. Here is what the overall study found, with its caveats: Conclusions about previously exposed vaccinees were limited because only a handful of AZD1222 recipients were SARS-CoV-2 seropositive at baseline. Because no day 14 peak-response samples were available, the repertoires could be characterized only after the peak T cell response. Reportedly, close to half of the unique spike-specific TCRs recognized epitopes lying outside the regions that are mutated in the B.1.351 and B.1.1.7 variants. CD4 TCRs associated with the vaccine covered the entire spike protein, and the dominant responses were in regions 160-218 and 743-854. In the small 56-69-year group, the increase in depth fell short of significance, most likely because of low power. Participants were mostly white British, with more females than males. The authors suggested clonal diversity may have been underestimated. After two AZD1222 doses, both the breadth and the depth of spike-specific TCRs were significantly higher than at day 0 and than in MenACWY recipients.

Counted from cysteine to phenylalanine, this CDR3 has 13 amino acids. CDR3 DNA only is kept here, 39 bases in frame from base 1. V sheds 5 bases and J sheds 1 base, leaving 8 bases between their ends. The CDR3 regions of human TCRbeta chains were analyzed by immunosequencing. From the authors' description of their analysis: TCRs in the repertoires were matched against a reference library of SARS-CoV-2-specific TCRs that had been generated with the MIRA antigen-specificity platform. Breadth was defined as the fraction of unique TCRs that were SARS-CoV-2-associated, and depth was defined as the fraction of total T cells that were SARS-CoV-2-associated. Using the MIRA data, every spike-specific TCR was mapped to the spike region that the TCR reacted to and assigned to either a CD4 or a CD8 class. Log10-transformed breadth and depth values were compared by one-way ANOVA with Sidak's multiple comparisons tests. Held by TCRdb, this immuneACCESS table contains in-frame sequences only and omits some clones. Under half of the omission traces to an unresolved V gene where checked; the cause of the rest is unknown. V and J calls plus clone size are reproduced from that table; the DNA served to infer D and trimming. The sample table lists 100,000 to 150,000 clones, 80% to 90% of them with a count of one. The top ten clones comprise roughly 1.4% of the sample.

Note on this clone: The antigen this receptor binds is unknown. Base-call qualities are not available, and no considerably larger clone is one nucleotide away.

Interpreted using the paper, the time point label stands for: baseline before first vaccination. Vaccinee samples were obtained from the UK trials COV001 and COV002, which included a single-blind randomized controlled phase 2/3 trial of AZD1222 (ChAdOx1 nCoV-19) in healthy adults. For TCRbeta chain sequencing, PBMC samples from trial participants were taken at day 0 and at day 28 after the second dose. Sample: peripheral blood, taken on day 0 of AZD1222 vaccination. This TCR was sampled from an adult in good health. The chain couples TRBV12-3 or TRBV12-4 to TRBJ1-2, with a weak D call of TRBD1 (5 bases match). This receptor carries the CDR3 CASSRTSNYGYTF. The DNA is TGTGCCAGCAGTCGGACAAGTAACTATGGCTACACCTTC.